These 14 T cell receptor beta chains were all obtained from the same sample, sequenced in a study of T-cell memory formation after mild COVID-19. TCRdb itself ran the 5' RACE reads through MiXCR, one entry per CDR3 protein. This sample has over 350,000 distinct CDR3 sequences; approximately 15% occur once, and the top ten carry 20% to 25%. The source material was PBMCs or a T cell subset sorted from them (not recorded which). The receptors derive from a man aged 18 to 29 who had mild COVID-19 (a few samples of this study predate the infection). Cell type and time point are not known.

This clonotype was seen only a few times. CDR3 sequence (DNA): TGTGCCAGCAGCCAAGAAAAGGGCCCTGTGGGGGAACTGTTTTTT. This translates into CASSQEKGPVGELFF. The chain recombines TRBV4-2 with TRBJ1-4; possibly TRBD1 for D (5 bases). V lost 0 bases, J lost 12 bases, and 17 bases lay in between. The CDR3 is 15 amino acids. Germline CDR1 and CDR2: LGHNA and YNFKEQ.

This clonotype was found a few times. The chain couples TRBV12-3 or TRBV12-4 to TRBJ2-7, with D unresolved. This CDR3 comprises 13 residues. Trimming left V 1 base short and J 6 bases short, with 10 bases between. The chain's CDR3 is CASSLGVSSEQYV. The CDR3 DNA reads TGTGCCAGCAGTTTAGGCGTTTCGAGCGAGCAGTACGTC.

This clonotype was counted only a few times. This chain uses TRBV5-6 with TRBJ2-7, with TRBD2 as a possible D gene (6 bases). Trimming took off 2 bases at V and 6 bases at J, with 12 bases between the two ends. The germline gives CDR1 SGHDT, CDR2 YYEEEE. The CDR3 runs to 13 residues. The CDR3 nucleotides read TGTGCCAGCAGCTTTGTGACCGGGGGCGAGCAGTACGTC. Translating it yields CASSFVTGGEQYV.

This clonotype occurred a few times. The chain carries TRBV7-6 and TRBJ2-6; TRBD2 matches 7 bases. This CDR3 spans 16 amino acids. J was trimmed by 0 bases and V by 6 bases; bases with no gene match: 5. Looked up from germline, CDR1 is SGHVS and CDR2 is FNYEAQ. The CDR3 reads CASSPSGLSGANVLTF. The CDR3, as DNA: TGTGCCAGCAGTCCTAGCGGCCTCTCTGGGGCCAACGTCCTGACTTTC.

The table lists this clonotype with a few counts. The chain recombines TRBV5-1 with TRBJ2-1, with 12 bases identical to TRBD2. CDR1 is SGHRS, CDR2 YFSETQ, per germline. The V gene end was trimmed by 2 bases and the J gene end by 5 bases; junction bases not matched to a gene: 2. The CDR3 covers 15 residues. The CDR3 is CASSFTSGGNNEQFF. The CDR3 nucleotides read TGCGCCAGCAGCTTTACTAGCGGGGGGAACAATGAGCAGTTCTTC.

This clonotype was detected a few times. This sequence joins TRBV3-1 and TRBJ1-1; 7 nucleotides line up with TRBD1. This CDR3 has 12 residues. The ends lost 4 bases at V and 12 bases at J; junction bases unmatched: 8. Germline values: CDR1 LGHDT, CDR2 YNNKEL (reference sequence). For the CDR3, the DNA is TGTGCCAGCAGCCCTCAGGGGGTTGAGTCTTTCTTT. It codes for CASSPQGVESFF.

This chain links TRBV7-2 with TRBJ1-2; no definite D call. The length of the CDR3 is 13 residues. V was cut by 1 base and J by 2 bases, with 5 bases left in between. Germline lookup yields CDR1 SGHTA and CDR2 FQGNSA. This chain's CDR3 is CASSLERNYGYTF. The CDR3 bases are TGTGCCAGCAGCTTAGAGCGCAACTATGGCTACACCTTC.

This clonotype was counted between two and nine times. J is TRBJ1-6 and V is TRBV6-2 or TRBV6-3; TRBD1 matches 7 bases. This CDR3 region has 13 residues. Germline V gene lookup returns CDR1 MNHEY and CDR2 SVGEGT. The V and J ends lost 6 bases and 7 bases, in that order; junction bases with no gene match: 3. CDR3 amino acids: CASRQGWNSPLHF. CDR3 sequence (DNA): TGTGCCAGCAGACAGGGGTGGAATTCACCCCTCCACTTT.

The genes are TRBV7-2 and TRBJ1-2; no clear D. Trimming left V 5 bases short and J 4 bases short, with 17 bases between. The CDR3 is 15 residues long. Germline V gene lookup returns CDR1 SGHTA and CDR2 FQGNSA. CDR3 DNA sequence: TGTGCCAGCAGCACGCACGAGCCTAAGGGCTATGGCTACACCTTC. As protein: CASSTHEPKGYGYTF.

The rearrangement joins TRBV18 to TRBJ1-1; D not resolved. Germline values: CDR1 KGHSH, CDR2 LQKENI. V was cut by 5 bases and J by 2 bases, with 9 bases left in between. The CDR3 sequence is 13 residues long. In DNA, the CDR3 is TGTGCCAGCTCAATACAAGTAAACACTGAAGCTTTCTTT. Amino acid sequence: CASSIQVNTEAFF.

This clonotype was seen many times. J is TRBJ1-5 and V is TRBV6-5; D is uncertain. Germline CDR1 is MNHEY and CDR2 is SVGAGI. Deletions cut 0 bases from V and 1 base from J, with 13 bases between. This CDR3 is 17 amino acids long. The CDR3 reads CASSYSFPPTSNQPQHF. For the CDR3, the DNA is TGTGCCAGCAGTTACTCGTTTCCTCCCACAAGCAATCAGCCCCAGCATTTT.

The rearrangement links TRBV6-5 to TRBJ1-4; D might be TRBD1 (5 bases). The CDR3 length is 13 residues. CDR1 is MNHEY, CDR2 SVGAGI, per germline. V gave up 0 bases and J gave up 12 bases, with 11 bases separating them. CDR3 sequence (DNA): TGTGCCAGCAGTTACTCGGAGGGGCGAGAACTGTTTTTT. Translation gives CASSYSEGRELFF.

This clonotype was observed many times. This rearrangement joins TRBV12-3 or TRBV12-4 to TRBJ2-3; D is undetermined. V was cut by 8 bases and J by 0 bases, with 3 bases left in between. This CDR3 has 11 amino acids. The CDR3 DNA sequence: TGTGCCAGCGCAAGCACAGATACGCAGTATTTT. The encoded protein is CASASTDTQYF.

This clonotype was seen more than once but under ten times. The CDR3 loop reads CATSELPGQPDQPQHF. As DNA, the CDR3 is TGTGCCACCAGTGAACTACCGGGACAACCCGATCAGCCCCAGCATTTT. The chain combines TRBV24-1 with TRBJ1-5, with D possibly TRBD1 on 6 matching bases. Between the trimmed V and J ends, which lost 4 bases and 5 bases, there was a span of 17 bases. Germline loops: CDR1 KGHDR, CDR2 SFDVKD. The CDR3 extends over 16 amino acids.